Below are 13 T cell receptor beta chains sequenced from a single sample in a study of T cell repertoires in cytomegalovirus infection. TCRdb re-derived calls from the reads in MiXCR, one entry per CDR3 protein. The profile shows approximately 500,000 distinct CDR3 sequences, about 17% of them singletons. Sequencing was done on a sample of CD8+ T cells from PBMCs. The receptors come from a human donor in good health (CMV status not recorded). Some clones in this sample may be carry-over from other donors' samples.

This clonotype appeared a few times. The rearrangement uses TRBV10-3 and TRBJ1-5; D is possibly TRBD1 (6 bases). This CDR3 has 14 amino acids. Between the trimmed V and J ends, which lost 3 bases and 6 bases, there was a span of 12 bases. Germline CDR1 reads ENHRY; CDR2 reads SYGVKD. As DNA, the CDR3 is TGTGCCATCAGTGATAAGGGGGTCGCTCAGCCCCAGCATTTT. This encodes CAISDKGVAQPQHF.

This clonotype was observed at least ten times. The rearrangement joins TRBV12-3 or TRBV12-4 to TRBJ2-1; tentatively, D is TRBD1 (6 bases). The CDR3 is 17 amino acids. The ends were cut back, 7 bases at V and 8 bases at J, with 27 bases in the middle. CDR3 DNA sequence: TGTGCCAGCATTCCTCTCAGGGGAATTGTCGGGGCCGATGAGCAGTTCTTC. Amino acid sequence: CASIPLRGIVGADEQFF.

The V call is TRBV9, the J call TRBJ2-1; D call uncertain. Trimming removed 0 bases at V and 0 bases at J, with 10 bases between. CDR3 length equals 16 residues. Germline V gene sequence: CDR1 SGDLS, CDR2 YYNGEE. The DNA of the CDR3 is TGTGCCAGCAGCGTAGTTGATACGAACTCCTACAATGAGCAGTTCTTC. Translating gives CASSVVDTNSYNEQFF. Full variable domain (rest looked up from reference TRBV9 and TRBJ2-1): DSGVTQTPKHLITATGQRVTLRCSPRSGDLSVYWYQQSLDQGLQFLIQYYNGEERAKGNILERFSAQQFPDLHSELNLSSLELGDSALYFCASSVVDTNSYNEQFFGPGTRLTVL.

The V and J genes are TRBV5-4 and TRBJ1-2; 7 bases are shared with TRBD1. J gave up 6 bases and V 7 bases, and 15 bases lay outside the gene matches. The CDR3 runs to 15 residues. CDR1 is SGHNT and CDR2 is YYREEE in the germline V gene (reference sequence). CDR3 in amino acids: CASGVTGRGANGYTF. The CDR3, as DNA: TGTGCCAGCGGCGTGACAGGGAGAGGAGCAAATGGCTACACCTTC.

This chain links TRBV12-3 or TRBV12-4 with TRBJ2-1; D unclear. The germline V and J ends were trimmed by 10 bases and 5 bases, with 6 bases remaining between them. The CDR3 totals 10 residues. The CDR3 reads CATGDNEQFF. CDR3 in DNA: TGTGCCACCGGAGACAATGAGCAGTTCTTC.

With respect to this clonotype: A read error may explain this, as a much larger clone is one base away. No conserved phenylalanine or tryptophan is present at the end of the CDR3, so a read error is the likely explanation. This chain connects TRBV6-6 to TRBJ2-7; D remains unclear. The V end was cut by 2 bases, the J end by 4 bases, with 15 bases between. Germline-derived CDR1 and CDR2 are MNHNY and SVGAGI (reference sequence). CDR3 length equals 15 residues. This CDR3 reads CASSYDRPPRYEQYL. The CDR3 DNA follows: TGTGCCAGCAGTTACGATAGGCCGCCGAGGTACGAGCAGTACTTA.

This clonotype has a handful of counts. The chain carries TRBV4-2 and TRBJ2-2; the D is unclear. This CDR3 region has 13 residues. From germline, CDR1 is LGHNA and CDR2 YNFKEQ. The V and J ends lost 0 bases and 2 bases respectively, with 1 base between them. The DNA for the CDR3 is TGTGCCAGCAGCCAAGACAACACCGGGGAGCTGTTTTTT. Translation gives CASSQDNTGELFF.

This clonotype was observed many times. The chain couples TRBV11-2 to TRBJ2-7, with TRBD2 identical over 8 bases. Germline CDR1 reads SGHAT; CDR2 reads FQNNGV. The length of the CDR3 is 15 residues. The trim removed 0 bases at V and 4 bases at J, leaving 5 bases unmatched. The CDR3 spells CASSLEGTRQYEQYF. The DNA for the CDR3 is TGTGCCAGCAGCTTAGAGGGGACTAGGCAATACGAGCAGTACTTC.

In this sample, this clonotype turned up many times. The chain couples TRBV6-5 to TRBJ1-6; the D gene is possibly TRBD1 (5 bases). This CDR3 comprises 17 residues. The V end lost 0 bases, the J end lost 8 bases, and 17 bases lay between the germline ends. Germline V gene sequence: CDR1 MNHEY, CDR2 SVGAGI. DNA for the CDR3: TGTGCCAGCAGTTACTCGACTTTAGCACCGGGGGATTCACCCCTCCACTTT. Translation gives CASSYSTLAPGDSPLHF.

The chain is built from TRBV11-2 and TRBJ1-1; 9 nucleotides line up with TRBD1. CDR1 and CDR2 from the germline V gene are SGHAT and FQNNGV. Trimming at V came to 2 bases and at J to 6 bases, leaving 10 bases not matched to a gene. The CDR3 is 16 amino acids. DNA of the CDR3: TGTGCCAGCAGCTTATGGGGCCGGGACAGGGAGGCTGAAGCTTTCTTT. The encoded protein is CASSLWGRDREAEAFF.

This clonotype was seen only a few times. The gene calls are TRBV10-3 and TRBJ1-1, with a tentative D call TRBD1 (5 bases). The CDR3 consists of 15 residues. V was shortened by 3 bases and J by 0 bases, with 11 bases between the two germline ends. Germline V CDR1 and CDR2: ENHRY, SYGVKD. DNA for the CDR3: TGTGCCATCAGTGAATCCGGACAAGTGAACACTGAAGCTTTCTTT. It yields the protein CAISESGQVNTEAFF.

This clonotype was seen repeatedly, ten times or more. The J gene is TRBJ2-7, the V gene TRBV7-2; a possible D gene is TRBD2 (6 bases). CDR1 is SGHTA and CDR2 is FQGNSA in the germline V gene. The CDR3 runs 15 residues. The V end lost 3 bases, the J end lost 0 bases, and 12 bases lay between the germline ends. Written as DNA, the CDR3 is TGTGCCAGCAGCTTCAGGAGGGCCCCCTCCTACGAGCAGTACTTC. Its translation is CASSFRRAPSYEQYF.

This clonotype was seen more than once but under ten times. DNA for the CDR3: TGTGCCAGCAGCCAGAAACCGGGACAGGCCACCTACAATGAGCAGTTCTTC. Translating it yields CASSQKPGQATYNEQFF. The chain couples TRBV4-2 to TRBJ2-1, with 8 bases that match TRBD1. V lost 3 bases to trimming and J lost 2 bases; unmatched junction nucleotides: 9. The CDR3 covers 17 residues. Per germline, CDR1 LGHNA and CDR2 YNFKEQ.